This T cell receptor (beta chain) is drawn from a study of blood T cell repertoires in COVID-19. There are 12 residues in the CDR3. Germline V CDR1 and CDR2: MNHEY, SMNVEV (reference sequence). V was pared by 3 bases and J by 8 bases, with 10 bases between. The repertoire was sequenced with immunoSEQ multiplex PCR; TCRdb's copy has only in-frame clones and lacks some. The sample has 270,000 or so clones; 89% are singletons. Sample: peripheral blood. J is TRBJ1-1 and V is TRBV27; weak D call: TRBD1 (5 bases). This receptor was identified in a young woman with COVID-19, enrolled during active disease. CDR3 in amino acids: CASSLLAGEAFF. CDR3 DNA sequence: TGTGCCAGCAGTTTGTTGGCAGGGGAAGCTTTCTTT.